Sequencing of this T cell receptor beta chain was carried out in a study of cytotoxic CD8 clonotypes in ibrutinib-treated CLL. Between the trimmed V and J ends, which lost 2 bases and 0 bases, there was a span of 11 bases. Germline loops: CDR1 MNHNY, CDR2 SVGAGI (reference sequence). The CDR3 extends over 16 amino acids. TCRdb keeps only in-frame clones here, not all; method: immunoSEQ multiplex PCR. This repertoire shows over 200,000 clones, about 75% found once; its top ten account for approximately 6%. The J gene is TRBJ1-5, the V gene TRBV6-6; D remains ambiguous. The sequence derives from a human donor with chronic lymphocytic leukemia. The sample consisted of PBMCs, taken after 12 months of ibrutinib treatment. For the CDR3, the DNA is TGTGCCAGCAGTTACATACGGGGTAATAGCAATCAGCCCCAGCATTTT. Residues: CASSYIRGNSNQPQHF.